The text below deals with one TCR beta chain. Its antigen is still unknown. Overnight CMV lysate stimulation of fresh PBMCs defined donor CMV status by CD4+ IFNgamma. The beta constant-region primer was an equimolar mix of two oligonucleotides covering TRBC1 and TRBC2. Four rounds of PCR amplified the ligated cDNA using nested alpha and beta constant-region primers plus SP2. MiXCR, applied by TCRdb to the UMI-ligation and nested PCR reads, yields one record per CDR3 protein. The table has over 110,000 distinct CDR3 sequences, about 20% seen once. CDR1 is LGHDT, CDR2 YNNKEL, per germline (reference sequence). Deletions cut 1 base from V and 3 bases from J, with 18 bases between. The CDR3 is made up of 17 amino acids. The sample is drawn from a study of naive and memory T cell subsets. Study-wide results and limits: No ground truth validated the naive and memory repertoire findings. Gini index rose across naive, CM, EM and EMRA in CD4 and CD8. A few larger clonotypes appeared in naive repertoires, especially CD8, possibly memory cells re-expressing CD45RA.

V is TRBV3-1 and J is TRBJ1-1; tentative D call: TRBD1 (5 bases). The origin of this receptor is a human donor in good health. The sequenced sample was naive CD8+ T cells from blood. The CDR3 is CASSQGGLRGSHTEAFF. The CDR3 DNA reads as TGTGCCAGCAGCCAAGGAGGTCTTAGGGGCTCCCACACTGAAGCTTTCTTT.